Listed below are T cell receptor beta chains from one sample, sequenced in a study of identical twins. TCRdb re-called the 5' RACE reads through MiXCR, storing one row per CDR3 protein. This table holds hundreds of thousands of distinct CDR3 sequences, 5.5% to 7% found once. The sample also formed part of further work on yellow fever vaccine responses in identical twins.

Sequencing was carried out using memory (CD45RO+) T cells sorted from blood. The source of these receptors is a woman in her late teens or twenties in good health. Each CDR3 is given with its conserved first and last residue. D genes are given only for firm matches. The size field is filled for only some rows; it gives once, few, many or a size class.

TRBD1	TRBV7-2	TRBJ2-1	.	CASSTTGWVNEQFF	TGTGCCAGCAGCACGACAGGGTGGGTCAATGAGCAGTTCTTC
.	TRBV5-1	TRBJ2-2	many	CASSSSGTLSSYNTGELFF	TGCGCCAGCAGCTCATCCGGGACCCTATCTAGTTATAACACCGGGGAGCTGTTTTTT
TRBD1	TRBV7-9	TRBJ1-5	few	CASSPTGDQPQHF	TGTGCCAGCAGCCCGACAGGGGATCAGCCCCAGCATTTT
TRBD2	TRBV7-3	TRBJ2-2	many	CASSLRATSGRENTGELFF	TGTGCCAGCAGCTTAAGGGCTACTAGCGGGAGAGAGAACACCGGGGAGCTGTTTTTT
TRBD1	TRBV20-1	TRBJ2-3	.	CSFWGPGTGGTDTQYF	TGCAGTTTCTGGGGGCCCGGGACAGGGGGAACAGATACGCAGTATTTT
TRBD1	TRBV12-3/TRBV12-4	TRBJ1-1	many	CASSPRQGQASEAFF	TGTGCCAGCAGTCCCAGACAGGGTCAGGCCTCTGAAGCTTTCTTT
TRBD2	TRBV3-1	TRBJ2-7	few	CASSQSSGVSSYEQYF	TGTGCCAGCAGCCAGTCTAGCGGGGTGAGCTCCTACGAGCAGTACTTC
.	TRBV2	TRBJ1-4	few	CASSPYGELFF	TGTGCCAGCAGTCCGTATGGGGAACTGTTTTTT
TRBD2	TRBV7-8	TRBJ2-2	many	CASSFSSGRGAGELFF	TGTGCCAGCAGCTTTTCTAGCGGGAGAGGGGCCGGGGAGCTGTTTTTT
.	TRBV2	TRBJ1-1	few	CAAKGEALMNTEAFF	TGTGCCGCCAAGGGAGAGGCACTTATGAACACTGAAGCTTTCTTT
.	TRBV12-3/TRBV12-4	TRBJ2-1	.	CASSLGPGPSFEQFF	TGTGCCAGCAGTTTAGGCCCCGGGCCTTCCTTTGAGCAGTTCTTC
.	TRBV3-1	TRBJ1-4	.	CASGLSTYATNEKLFF	TGTGCCAGCGGCCTTTCGACCTATGCAACTAATGAAAAACTGTTTTTT
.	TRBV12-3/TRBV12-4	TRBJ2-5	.	CASSSGRASLLETQYF	TGTGCCAGCAGTTCCGGTAGGGCGTCCCTCCTGGAGACCCAGTACTTC
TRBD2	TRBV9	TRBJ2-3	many	CASSERGVTDTQYF	TGTGCCAGCAGCGAGCGGGGGGTCACAGATACGCAGTATTTT
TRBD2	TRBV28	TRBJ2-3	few	CASRPKTSGGADTQYF	TGTGCCAGCAGACCAAAGACTAGCGGGGGGGCAGATACGCAGTATTTT
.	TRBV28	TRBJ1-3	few	CASSTVGGAHTIYF	TGTGCCAGCAGTACGGTCGGCGGGGCGCACACCATATATTTT
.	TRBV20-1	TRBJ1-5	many	CSASGTDQPQHF	TGCAGTGCTAGTGGCACAGATCAGCCCCAGCATTTT
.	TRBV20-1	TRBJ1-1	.	CSALKNTEAFF	TGCAGTGCTCTGAAGAACACTGAAGCTTTCTTT
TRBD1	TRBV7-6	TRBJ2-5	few	CASSSRDSWGTQYF	TGTGCCAGCAGCTCCCGGGACAGCTGGGGGACCCAGTACTTC
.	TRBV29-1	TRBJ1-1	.	CSVERPGMNTEAFF	TGCAGCGTTGAACGTCCGGGGATGAACACTGAAGCTTTCTTT
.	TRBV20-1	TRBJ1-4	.	CSARDPAGDSEKLFF	TGCAGTGCTAGAGATCCGGCAGGTGATAGCGAAAAACTGTTTTTT
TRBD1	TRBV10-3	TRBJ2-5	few	CAISTSTGAVETQYF	TGTGCCATCAGTACCTCGACAGGGGCGGTGGAGACCCAGTACTTC
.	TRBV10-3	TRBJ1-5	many	CAIKGAGIGNQPQHF	TGTGCCATCAAGGGAGCAGGTATCGGCAATCAGCCCCAGCATTTT
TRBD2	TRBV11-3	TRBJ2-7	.	CASSMTSGSYEQYF	TGTGCCAGCAGCATGACTAGCGGGTCTTACGAGCAGTACTTC
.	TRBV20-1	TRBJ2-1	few	CSAQGTGREQFF	TGCAGTGCTCAAGGCACCGGGAGAGAGCAGTTCTTC
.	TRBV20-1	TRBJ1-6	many	CSARKAHGSPLHF	TGCAGTGCTAGAAAAGCCCACGGGTCACCCCTCCACTTT
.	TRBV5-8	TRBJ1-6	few	CASSPSLNSPLHF	TGTGCCAGCAGCCCCAGTCTTAATTCACCCCTCCACTTT
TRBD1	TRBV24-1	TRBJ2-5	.	CATSDSGGIPQETQYF	TGTGCCACCAGTGATTCAGGGGGAATACCCCAAGAGACCCAGTACTTC
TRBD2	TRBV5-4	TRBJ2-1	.	CASSPPGLAGGEQFF	TGTGCCAGCAGCCCACCGGGACTAGCGGGAGGTGAGCAGTTCTTC
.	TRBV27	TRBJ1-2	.	CASSPVAKGDYGYTF	TGTGCCAGCAGTCCCGTCGCGAAAGGCGACTATGGCTACACCTTC
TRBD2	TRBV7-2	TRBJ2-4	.	CASSPRGGGENIQYF	TGTGCCAGCAGCCCTCGGGGGGGAGGGGAAAACATTCAGTACTTC
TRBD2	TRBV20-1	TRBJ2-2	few	CSARDSGRGNTGELFF	TGCAGTGCTAGAGACAGCGGGAGGGGGAACACCGGGGAGCTGTTTTTT
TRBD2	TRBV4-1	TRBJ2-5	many	CASSQVNMGLAGLETQYF	TGCGCCAGCAGCCAAGTAAATATGGGGCTAGCGGGATTGGAGACCCAGTACTTC
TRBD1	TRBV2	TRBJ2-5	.	CASSEGTGGEETQYF	TGTGCCAGCAGTGAAGGGACAGGGGGGGAAGAGACCCAGTACTTC
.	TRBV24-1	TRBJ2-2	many	CATSDRDGWTGELFF	TGTGCCACCAGTGACCGGGACGGATGGACCGGGGAGCTGTTTTTT
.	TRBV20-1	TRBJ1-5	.	CSARVVNNQPQHF	TGCAGTGCTAGAGTGGTTAACAATCAGCCCCAGCATTTT
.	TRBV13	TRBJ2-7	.	CASSPSMGPSISYEQYF	TGTGCCAGCAGCCCATCTATGGGGCCGTCCATCTCCTACGAGCAGTACTTC
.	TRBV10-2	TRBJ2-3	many	CASSESIFPQYF	TGCGCCAGCAGTGAGTCGATATTTCCGCAGTATTTT
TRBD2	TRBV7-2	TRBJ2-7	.	CASSLLAGGAYEQYF	TGTGCCAGCAGCTTACTAGCGGGTGGGGCCTACGAGCAGTACTTC
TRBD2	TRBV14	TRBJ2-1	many	CASSPKRDAVYNEQFF	TGTGCCAGCAGCCCCAAGCGGGACGCGGTCTACAATGAGCAGTTCTTC
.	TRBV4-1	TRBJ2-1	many	CASSQATITPGNEQFF	TGCGCCAGCAGCCAGGCCACTATAACCCCTGGCAATGAGCAGTTCTTC
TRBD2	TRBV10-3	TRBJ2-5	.	CAIRPGLAGAQETQYF	TGTGCCATCAGGCCGGGACTAGCGGGGGCTCAAGAGACCCAGTACTTC
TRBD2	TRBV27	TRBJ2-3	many	CASSPPSGIFADTQYF	TGTGCCAGCAGTCCACCTAGCGGGATCTTCGCAGATACGCAGTATTTT
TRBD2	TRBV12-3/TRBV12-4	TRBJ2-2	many	CASSSTSEGLTGELFF	TGTGCCAGCAGTTCGACTAGCGAGGGACTCACCGGGGAGCTGTTTTTT